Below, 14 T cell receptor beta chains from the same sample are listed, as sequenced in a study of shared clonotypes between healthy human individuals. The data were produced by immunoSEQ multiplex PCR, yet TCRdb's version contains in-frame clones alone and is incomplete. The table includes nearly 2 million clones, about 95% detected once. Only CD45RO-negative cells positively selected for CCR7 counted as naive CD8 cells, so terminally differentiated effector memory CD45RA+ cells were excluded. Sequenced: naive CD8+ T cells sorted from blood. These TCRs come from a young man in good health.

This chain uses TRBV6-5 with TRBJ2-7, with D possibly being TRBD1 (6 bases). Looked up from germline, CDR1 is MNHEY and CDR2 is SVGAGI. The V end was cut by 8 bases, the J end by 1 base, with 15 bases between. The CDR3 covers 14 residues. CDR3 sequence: CASCPYQGSYEQYF. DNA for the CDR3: TGTGCCAGCTGCCCCTATCAGGGGTCCTACGAGCAGTACTTC.

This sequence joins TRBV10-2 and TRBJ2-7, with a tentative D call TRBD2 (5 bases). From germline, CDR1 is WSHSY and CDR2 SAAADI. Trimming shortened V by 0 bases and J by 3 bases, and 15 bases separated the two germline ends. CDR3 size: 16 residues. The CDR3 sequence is CASSESRSGSRYEQYF. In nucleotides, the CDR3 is TGCGCCAGCAGTGAGTCCCGGAGCGGTTCCCGCTACGAGCAGTACTTC.

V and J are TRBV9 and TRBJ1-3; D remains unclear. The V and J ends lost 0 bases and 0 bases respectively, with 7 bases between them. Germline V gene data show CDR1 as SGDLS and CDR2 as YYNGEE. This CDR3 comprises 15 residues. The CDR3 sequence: CASSVADGSGNTIYF. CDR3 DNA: TGTGCCAGCAGCGTAGCTGACGGCTCTGGAAACACCATATATTTT.

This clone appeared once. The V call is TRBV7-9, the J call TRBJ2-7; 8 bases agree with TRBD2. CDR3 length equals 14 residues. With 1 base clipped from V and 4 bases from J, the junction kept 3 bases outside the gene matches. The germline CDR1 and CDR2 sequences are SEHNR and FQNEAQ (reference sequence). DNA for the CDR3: TGTGCCAGCAGCTTAGACCAGCGGGGGTACGAGCAGTACTTC. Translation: CASSLDQRGYEQYF. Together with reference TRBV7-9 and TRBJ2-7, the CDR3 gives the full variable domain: DTGVSQNPRHKITKRGQNVTFRCDPISEHNRLYWYRQTLGQGPEFLTYFQNEAQLEKSRLLSDRFSAERPKGSFSTLEIQRTEQGDSAMYLCASSLDQRGYEQYFGPGTRLTVT.

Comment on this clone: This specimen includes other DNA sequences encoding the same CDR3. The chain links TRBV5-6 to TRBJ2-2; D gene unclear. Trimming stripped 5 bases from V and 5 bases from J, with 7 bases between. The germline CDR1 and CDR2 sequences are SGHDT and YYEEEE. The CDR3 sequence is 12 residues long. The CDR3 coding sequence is TGTGCCAGCAGTCCTACAACCGGGGAGCTGTTTTTT. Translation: CASSPTTGELFF. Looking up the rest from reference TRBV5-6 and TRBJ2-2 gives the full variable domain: DAGVTQSPTHLIKTRGQQVTLRCSPKSGHDTVSWYQQALGQGPQFIFQYYEEEERQRGNFPDRFSGHQFPNYSSELNVNALLLGDSALYLCASSPTTGELFFGEGSRLTVL.

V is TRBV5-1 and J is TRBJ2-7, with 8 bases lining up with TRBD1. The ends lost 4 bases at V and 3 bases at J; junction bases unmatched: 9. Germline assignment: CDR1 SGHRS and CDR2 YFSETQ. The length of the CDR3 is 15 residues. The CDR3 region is CASSPWTGLDYEQYF. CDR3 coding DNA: TGCGCCAGCAGCCCATGGACAGGGCTGGACTACGAGCAGTACTTC.

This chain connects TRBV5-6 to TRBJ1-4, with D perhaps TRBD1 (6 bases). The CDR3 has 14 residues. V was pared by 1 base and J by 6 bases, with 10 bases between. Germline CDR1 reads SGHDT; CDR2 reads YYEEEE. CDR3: CASSLQGLDEKLFF. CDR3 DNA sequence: TGTGCCAGCAGCTTGCAGGGGCTGGATGAAAAACTGTTTTTT.

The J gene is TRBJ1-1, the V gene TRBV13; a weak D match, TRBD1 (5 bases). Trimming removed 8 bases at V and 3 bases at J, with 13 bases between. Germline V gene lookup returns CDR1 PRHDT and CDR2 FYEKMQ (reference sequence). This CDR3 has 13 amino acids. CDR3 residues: CASHGGDDTEAFF. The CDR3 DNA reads TGTGCCAGCCATGGGGGTGACGACACTGAAGCTTTCTTT.

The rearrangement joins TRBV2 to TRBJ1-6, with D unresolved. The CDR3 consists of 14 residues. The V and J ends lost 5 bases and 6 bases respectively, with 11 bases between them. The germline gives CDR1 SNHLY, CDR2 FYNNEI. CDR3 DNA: TGTGCCAGCAGTCGGCTCCTAGCTAATTCACCCCTCCACTTT. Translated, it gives CASSRLLANSPLHF. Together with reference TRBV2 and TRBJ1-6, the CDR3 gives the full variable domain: EPEVTQTPSHQVTQMGQEVILRCVPISNHLYFYWYRQILGQKVEFLVSFYNNEISEKSEIFDDQFSVERPDGSNFTLKIRSTKLEDSAMYFCASSRLLANSPLHFGNGTRLTVT.

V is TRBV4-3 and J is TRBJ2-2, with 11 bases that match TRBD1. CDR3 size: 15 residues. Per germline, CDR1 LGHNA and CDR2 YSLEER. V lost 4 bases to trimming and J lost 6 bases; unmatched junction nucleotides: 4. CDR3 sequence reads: CASSPGTGGPGELFF. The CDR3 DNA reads TGCGCCAGCAGCCCCGGGACAGGGGGGCCCGGGGAGCTGTTTTTT.

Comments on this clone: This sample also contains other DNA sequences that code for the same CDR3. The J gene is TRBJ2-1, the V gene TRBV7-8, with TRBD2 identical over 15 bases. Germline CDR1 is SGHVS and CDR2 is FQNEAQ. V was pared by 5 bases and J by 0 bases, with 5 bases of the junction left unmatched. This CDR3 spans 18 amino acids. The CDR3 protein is CASSLGLAGGLSYNEQFF. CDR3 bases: TGTGCCAGCAGCCTGGGACTAGCGGGAGGCCTCTCCTACAATGAGCAGTTCTTC.

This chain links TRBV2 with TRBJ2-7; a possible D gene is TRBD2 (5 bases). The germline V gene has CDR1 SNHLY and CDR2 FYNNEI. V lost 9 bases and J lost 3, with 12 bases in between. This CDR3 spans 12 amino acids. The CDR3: CASSEGFYEQYF. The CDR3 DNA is TGTGCCAGTAGCGAGGGCTTCTACGAGCAGTACTTC.

This CDR3 is CASIKSPWLETAYLEGAFF. In DNA form, the CDR3 reads TGTGCCAGTATCAAATCCCCCTGGCTTGAAACAGCATATCTCGAGGGAGCTTTCTTT. The rearrangement joins TRBV19 to TRBJ1-1, with D hard to call. The CDR3 covers 19 residues. The V gene lost 7 bases and the J gene lost 10 bases, with 37 bases spanning the gap. The germline V gene encodes CDR1 LNHDA and CDR2 SQIVND (reference sequence).

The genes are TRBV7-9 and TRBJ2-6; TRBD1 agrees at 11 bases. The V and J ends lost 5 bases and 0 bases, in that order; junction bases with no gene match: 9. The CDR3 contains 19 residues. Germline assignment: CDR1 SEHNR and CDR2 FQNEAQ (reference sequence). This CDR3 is CASSGGTGGAVSGANVLTF. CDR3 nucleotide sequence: TGTGCCAGCAGCGGAGGGACAGGGGGAGCGGTCTCTGGGGCCAACGTCCTGACTTTC.